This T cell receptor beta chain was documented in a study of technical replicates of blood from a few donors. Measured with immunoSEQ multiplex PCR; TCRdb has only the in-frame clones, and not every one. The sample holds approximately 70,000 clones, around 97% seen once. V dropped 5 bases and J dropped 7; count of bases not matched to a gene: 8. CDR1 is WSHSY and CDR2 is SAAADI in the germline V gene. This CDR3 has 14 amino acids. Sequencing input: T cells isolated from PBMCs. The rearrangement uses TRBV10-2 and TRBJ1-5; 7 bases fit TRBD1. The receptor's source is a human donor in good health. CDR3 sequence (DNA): TGCGCCAGCAGTTACGGACAGGAAGGCCAGCCCCAGCATTTT. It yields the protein CASSYGQEGQPQHF.